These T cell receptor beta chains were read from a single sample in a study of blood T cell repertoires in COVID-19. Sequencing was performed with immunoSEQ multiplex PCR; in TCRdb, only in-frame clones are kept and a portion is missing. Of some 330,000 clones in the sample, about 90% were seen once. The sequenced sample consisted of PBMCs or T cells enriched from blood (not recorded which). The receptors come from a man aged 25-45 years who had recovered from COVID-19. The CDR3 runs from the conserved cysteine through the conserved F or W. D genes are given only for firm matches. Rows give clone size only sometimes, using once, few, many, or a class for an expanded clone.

CASSQAGTPNVLTF,TGTGCCAGCAGCCAGGCCGGGACACCCAACGTCCTGACTTTC,NA,TRBJ2-6,TRBV3-1/TRBV3-2,NA
CASSFSGVNTEAFF,TGTGCCAGCAGCTTTTCAGGGGTGAACACTGAAGCTTTCTTT,NA,TRBJ1-1,TRBV28,NA
CASSLRDTRGSYNEQFF,TGTGCCAGCAGTTTAAGGGACACTAGGGGGTCCTACAATGAGCAGTTCTTC,NA,TRBJ2-1,TRBV28,NA
CASSMLGGGPYEQYF,TGCGCCAGCAGCATGCTCGGGGGGGGTCCCTACGAGCAGTACTTC,NA,TRBJ2-7,TRBV5-1,TRBD2
CASSLAVTQPQHF,TGTGCCAGCAGTTTAGCGGTAACCCAGCCCCAGCATTTT,NA,TRBJ1-5,TRBV27,NA
CASSLNAGQETQYF,TGTGCCAGCAGCTTAAACGCGGGACAAGAGACCCAGTACTTC,NA,TRBJ2-5,TRBV7-3,NA
CASSPTSGGATQYF,TGTGCCAGCAGTCCGACTAGCGGGGGAGCTACCCAGTACTTC,NA,TRBJ2-5,TRBV2,TRBD2
CASSPGWAGAHEQYF,TGCGCCAGCAGCCCGGGGTGGGCAGGGGCCCACGAGCAGTACTTC,NA,TRBJ2-7,TRBV5-1,NA
CASSLGGRTDTQYF,TGTGCCAGCAGCTTAGGGGGGCGCACAGATACGCAGTATTTT,NA,TRBJ2-3,TRBV7-9,NA
CASSANSISNQPQHF,TGTGCCAGCAGCGCCAACAGCATTAGCAATCAGCCCCAGCATTTT,NA,TRBJ1-5,TRBV7-8,NA
CASSFNDRDRFYEQYF,TGTGCCAGCAGTTTCAACGACAGGGACAGGTTCTACGAGCAGTACTTC,once,TRBJ2-7,TRBV27,TRBD1
CAIQDRGDYGYTF,TGTGCCATCCAAGACAGGGGGGACTATGGCTACACCTTC,NA,TRBJ1-2,TRBV10-3,TRBD1
CASSGYRGTEAFF,TGTGCCAGCAGCGGATACAGGGGCACTGAAGCTTTCTTT,NA,TRBJ1-1,TRBV7-9,TRBD1
CAILSGNQPQHF,TGTGCCATCCTATCGGGCAATCAGCCCCAGCATTTT,NA,TRBJ1-5,TRBV28,NA
CASSLAPTGSSYEQYF,TGTGCCAGCAGCTTAGCACCTACAGGGAGCTCCTACGAGCAGTACTTC,NA,TRBJ2-7,TRBV11-2,NA
CASSLSSGGLPDTQYF,TGCGCCAGCAGCCTCTCTAGCGGGGGCCTCCCAGATACGCAGTATTTT,NA,TRBJ2-3,TRBV5-1,TRBD2
CASSRLAGANEQYF,TGTGCCAGCAGCCGACTAGCGGGGGCCAACGAGCAGTACTTC,NA,TRBJ2-7,TRBV7-6,TRBD2
CASSFASQETQYF,TGCGCCAGCAGCTTCGCCAGTCAAGAGACCCAGTACTTC,NA,TRBJ2-5,TRBV5-1,NA
CASSLYDKNTEAFF,TGTGCCAGCTCACTCTACGACAAGAACACTGAAGCTTTCTTT,NA,TRBJ1-1,TRBV18,NA
CASNGLAGEQYF,TGTGCCAGCAACGGACTAGCCGGCGAGCAGTACTTC,NA,TRBJ2-7,TRBV2,TRBD2
CASSTSGLAGGNTIYF,TGTGCCAGCAGTACCTCGGGACTCGCGGGCGGAAACACCATATATTTT,NA,TRBJ1-3,TRBV2,NA
CASSMVAGGEVQQFF,TGTGCCAGTAGTATGGTGGCAGGGGGCGAAGTTCAGCAGTTCTTC,NA,TRBJ2-1,TRBV19,TRBD1
CASSFGTGGSYEQYF,TGTGCCAGCAGCTTTGGGACAGGGGGCTCCTACGAGCAGTACTTC,once,TRBJ2-7,TRBV11-2,TRBD1
CASSLGEGTGANIQYF,TGTGCCAGCAGCTTAGGGGAGGGGACAGGGGCGAACATTCAGTACTTC,NA,TRBJ2-4,TRBV7-9,TRBD1
CASSQEVARGVHAGPDYEQYF,TGTGCCAGCAGCCAAGAGGTTGCGCGAGGGGTTCATGCGGGACCTGACTACGAGCAGTACTTC,NA,TRBJ2-7,TRBV3-1/TRBV3-2,NA
CASSRTSGGNEQFF,TGTGCCAGTAGTAGGACTAGCGGAGGCAATGAGCAGTTCTTC,NA,TRBJ2-1,TRBV19,TRBD2
CASSLVVGQGYGYTF,TGTGCCAGCAGCTTGGTTGTGGGACAGGGCTATGGCTACACCTTC,NA,TRBJ1-2,TRBV5-4,TRBD1
CASWDRGREQYF,TGTGCCAGCTGGGACAGGGGGCGCGAGCAGTACTTC,NA,TRBJ2-7,TRBV5-8,TRBD1
CASSPWTGTSGYNEQFF,TGTGCCAGCAGCCCATGGACCGGGACTAGCGGGTACAATGAGCAGTTCTTC,NA,TRBJ2-1,TRBV7-6,TRBD2
CASSNGGYTGELFF,TGTGCCAGCAGTAACGGGGGTTACACCGGGGAGCTGTTTTTT,NA,TRBJ2-2,TRBV6-2/TRBV6-3,NA
CSVGGGALSYEQYF,TGCAGCGTTGGGGGCGGCGCACTATCCTACGAGCAGTACTTC,NA,TRBJ2-7,TRBV29-1,NA
CASSSNYGAGNTIYF,TGCGCCAGCAGCTCCAATTACGGGGCTGGAAACACCATATATTTT,NA,TRBJ1-3,TRBV5-1,NA
CASSLSRNREETQYF,TGTGCCAGCAGTTTATCGAGGAACAGGGAGGAGACCCAGTACTTC,NA,TRBJ2-5,TRBV27,NA
CASSLERGATNEKLFF,TGTGCCAGCAGCTTAGAGCGGGGCGCAACTAATGAAAAACTGTTTTTT,NA,TRBJ1-4,TRBV11-2,NA
CASTDRPTNYGYTF,TGTGCCAGCACGGACAGGCCTACTAACTATGGCTACACCTTC,few,TRBJ1-2,TRBV5-5,TRBD1
CASSLPRTGYGYTF,TGTGCCAGCAGTTTACCTCGGACAGGGTATGGCTACACCTTC,NA,TRBJ1-2,TRBV28,TRBD1
CASRSQGARLQETQYF,TGTGCCAGCAGATCACAGGGGGCGCGACTACAAGAGACCCAGTACTTC,once,TRBJ2-5,TRBV28,TRBD1
CAWRPGTQSSYNSPLHF,TGTGCCTGGAGACCCGGGACACAGAGCTCCTATAATTCACCCCTCCACTTT,once,TRBJ1-6,TRBV30,NA
CASSYEGAGVSPLHF,TGTGCCAGCAGTTACGAGGGGGCCGGGGTCTCACCCCTCCACTTT,NA,TRBJ1-6,TRBV6-2/TRBV6-3,TRBD1
CASSEARDYTIDTQYF,TGTGCCAGCAGTGAAGCGAGGGACTACACCATAGATACGCAGTATTTT,NA,TRBJ2-3,TRBV6-1,TRBD2
CASSPGTSGGNQETQYF,TGCGCCAGCAGCCCAGGGACTAGCGGGGGTAACCAAGAGACCCAGTACTTC,once,TRBJ2-5,TRBV5-1,TRBD2
CASSSPISGVSLNQPQHF,TGTGCCAGCAGCTCCCCCATTTCAGGGGTATCCCTCAATCAGCCCCAGCATTTT,NA,TRBJ1-5,TRBV7-6,NA
CASSSGGYSYNEQFF,TGTGCCAGTAGTAGCGGGGGTTACTCCTACAATGAGCAGTTCTTC,NA,TRBJ2-1,TRBV19,TRBD2
CASTPWGRQGKNIQYF,TGTGCCAGTACCCCATGGGGCAGACAGGGGAAAAACATTCAGTACTTC,NA,TRBJ2-4,TRBV19,TRBD1
CASSQVTGEQFF,TGTGCCAGCAGCCAAGTAACGGGGGAGCAGTTCTTC,NA,TRBJ2-1,TRBV3-1/TRBV3-2,NA
CASRDRNYGYTF,TGTGCCAGCAGGGACAGGAACTATGGCTACACCTTC,NA,TRBJ1-2,TRBV28,TRBD1
CASSLDGRGREQYF,TGTGCCAGCAGCTTGGACGGCAGGGGGCGCGAGCAGTACTTC,once,TRBJ2-7,TRBV5-4,TRBD1
CASSFPVLGYGYTF,TGTGCCAGCAGCTTCCCCGTCCTAGGCTATGGCTACACCTTC,NA,TRBJ1-2,TRBV7-9,NA
CASSPTDRGRGEQYF,TGTGCCAGCAGCCCGACGGACAGGGGCAGGGGTGAGCAGTACTTC,NA,TRBJ2-7,TRBV3-1/TRBV3-2,TRBD1
CASSLRADINNSPLHF,TGTGCCAGCAGTTTACGCGCGGACATAAATAATTCACCCCTCCACTTT,NA,TRBJ1-6,TRBV27,NA
CASSTSGVGYTF,TGTGCCAGCAGTACATCAGGGGTCGGCTACACCTTC,NA,TRBJ1-2,TRBV28,NA